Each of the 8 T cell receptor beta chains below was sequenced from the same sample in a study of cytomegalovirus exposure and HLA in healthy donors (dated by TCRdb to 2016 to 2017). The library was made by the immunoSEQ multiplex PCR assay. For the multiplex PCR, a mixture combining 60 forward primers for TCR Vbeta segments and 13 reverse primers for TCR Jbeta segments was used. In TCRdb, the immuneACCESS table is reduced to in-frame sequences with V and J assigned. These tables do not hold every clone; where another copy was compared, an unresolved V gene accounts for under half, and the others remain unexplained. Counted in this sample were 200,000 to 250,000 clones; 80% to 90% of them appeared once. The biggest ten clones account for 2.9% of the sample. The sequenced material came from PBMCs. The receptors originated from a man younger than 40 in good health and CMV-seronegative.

DNA of the CDR3: TGTGCCAGCAGCCAGGACAGGGGGCTTCAGCCCCAGCATTTT. It codes for CASSQDRGLQPQHF. This chain links TRBV7-2 with TRBJ1-5; 11 bases are a match to TRBD1. Trimming at V came to 5 bases and at J to 6 bases, leaving 3 bases not matched to a gene. Germline V gene lookup returns CDR1 SGHTA and CDR2 FQGNSA. This CDR3 has 14 residues.

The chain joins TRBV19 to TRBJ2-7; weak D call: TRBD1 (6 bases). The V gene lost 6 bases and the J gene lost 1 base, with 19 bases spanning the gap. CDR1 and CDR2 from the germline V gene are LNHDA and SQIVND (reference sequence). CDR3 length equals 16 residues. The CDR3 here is CASSLQTGIGSYEQYF. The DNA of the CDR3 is TGTGCCAGTAGCCTACAAACAGGGATTGGGTCCTACGAGCAGTACTTC.

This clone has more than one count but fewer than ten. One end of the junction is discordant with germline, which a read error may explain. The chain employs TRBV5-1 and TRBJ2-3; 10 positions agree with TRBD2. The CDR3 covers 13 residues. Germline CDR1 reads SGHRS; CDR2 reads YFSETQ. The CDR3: CASSLVQRGGQYF. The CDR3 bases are TGTGCCAGCAGCTTGGTCCAGCGGGGGGGGCAGTATTTT.

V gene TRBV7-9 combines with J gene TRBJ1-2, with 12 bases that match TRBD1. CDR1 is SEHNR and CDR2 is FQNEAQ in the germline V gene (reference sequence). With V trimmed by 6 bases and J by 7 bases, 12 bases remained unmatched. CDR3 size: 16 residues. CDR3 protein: CASSFDAGTGGGGYTF. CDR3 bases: TGTGCCAGCAGTTTCGATGCCGGGACAGGGGGCGGTGGCTACACCTTC.

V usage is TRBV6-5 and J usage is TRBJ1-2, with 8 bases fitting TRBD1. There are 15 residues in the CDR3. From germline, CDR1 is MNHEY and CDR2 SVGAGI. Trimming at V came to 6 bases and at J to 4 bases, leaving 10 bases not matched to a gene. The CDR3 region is CASRERKDRVYGYTF. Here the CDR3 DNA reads TGTGCCAGCAGAGAGCGGAAGGACAGGGTCTATGGCTACACCTTC.

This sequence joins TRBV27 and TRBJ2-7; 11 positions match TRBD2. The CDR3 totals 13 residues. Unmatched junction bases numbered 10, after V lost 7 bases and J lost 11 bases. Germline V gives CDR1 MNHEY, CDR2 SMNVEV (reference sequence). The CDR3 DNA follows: TGTGCCAGCACCCCAATCCAGGGACTAGCGGAGTACTTC. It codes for CASTPIQGLAEYF.

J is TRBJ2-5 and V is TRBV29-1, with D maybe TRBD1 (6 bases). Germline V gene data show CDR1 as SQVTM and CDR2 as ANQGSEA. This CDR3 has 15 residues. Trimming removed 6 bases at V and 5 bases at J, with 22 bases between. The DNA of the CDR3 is TGCAGCGTGGCACTCCGGGACAACCGCCGGGAGACCCAGTACTTC. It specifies CSVALRDNRRETQYF.

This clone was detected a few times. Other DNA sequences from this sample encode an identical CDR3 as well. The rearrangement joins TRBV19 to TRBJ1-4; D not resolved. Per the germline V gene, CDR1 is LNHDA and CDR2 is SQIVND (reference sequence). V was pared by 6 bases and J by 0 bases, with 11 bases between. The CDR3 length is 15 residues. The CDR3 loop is CASSRRSATNEKLFF. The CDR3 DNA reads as TGTGCCAGTAGCCGGAGGAGTGCAACTAATGAAAAACTGTTTTTT.